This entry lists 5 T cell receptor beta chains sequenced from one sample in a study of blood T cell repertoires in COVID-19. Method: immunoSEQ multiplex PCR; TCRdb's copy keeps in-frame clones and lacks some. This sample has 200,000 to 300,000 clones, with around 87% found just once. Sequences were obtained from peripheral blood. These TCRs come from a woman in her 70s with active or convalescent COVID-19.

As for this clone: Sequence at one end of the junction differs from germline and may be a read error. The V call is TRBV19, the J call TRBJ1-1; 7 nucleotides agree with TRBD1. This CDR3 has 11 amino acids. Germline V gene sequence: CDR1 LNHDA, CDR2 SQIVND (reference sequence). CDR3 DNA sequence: TGTGCCAGTAGTATAAGGGGGCCGTTGATCTTT. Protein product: CASSIRGPLIF.

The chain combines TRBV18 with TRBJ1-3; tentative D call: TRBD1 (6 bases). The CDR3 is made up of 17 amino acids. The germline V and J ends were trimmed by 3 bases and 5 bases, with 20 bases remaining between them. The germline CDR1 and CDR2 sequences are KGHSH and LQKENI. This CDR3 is CASSPVGQLVMRNTIYF. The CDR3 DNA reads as TGTGCCAGCTCACCCGTCGGACAGCTAGTGATGCGAAACACCATATATTTT.

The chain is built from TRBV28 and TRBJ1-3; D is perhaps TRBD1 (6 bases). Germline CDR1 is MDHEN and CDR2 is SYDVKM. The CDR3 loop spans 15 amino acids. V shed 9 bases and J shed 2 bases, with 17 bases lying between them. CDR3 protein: CASRPGHQPGNTIYF. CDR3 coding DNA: TGTGCCAGTCGACCGGGACACCAGCCTGGAAACACCATATATTTT.

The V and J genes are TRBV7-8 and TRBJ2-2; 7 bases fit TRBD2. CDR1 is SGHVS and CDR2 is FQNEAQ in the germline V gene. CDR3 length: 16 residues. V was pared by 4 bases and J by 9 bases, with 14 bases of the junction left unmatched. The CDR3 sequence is CASSSHQGGNRWELFF. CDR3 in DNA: TGTGCCAGCAGCTCCCATCAGGGAGGGAACCGTTGGGAGCTGTTTTTT.

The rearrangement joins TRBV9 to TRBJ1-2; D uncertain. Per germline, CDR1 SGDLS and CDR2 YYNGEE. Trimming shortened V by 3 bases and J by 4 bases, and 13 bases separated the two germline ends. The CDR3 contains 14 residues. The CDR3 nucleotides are TGTGCCAGCAGCGACGGGGAGGGCGGCTATGGCTACACCTTC. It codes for CASSDGEGGYGYTF.